This T cell receptor beta chain was identified in a study of OX40 agonist ivuxolimab in advanced cancers. This CDR3 comprises 18 residues. Germline CDR1 SEHNR, CDR2 FQNEAQ (reference sequence). Trimming took 1 base from V and 1 from J; bases not matched to a gene: 8. TCRdb keeps only in-frame clones here, not all; method: immunoSEQ multiplex PCR. The sample lists over 65,000 clones; 86% were seen once. The material sequenced was CD4+ or CD8+ T cells sorted from blood, taken in a trial of the OX40 agonist ivuxolimab. This TCR derives from an adult with an advanced solid tumor such as melanoma, head and neck, liver or kidney cancer. The chain links TRBV7-9 to TRBJ2-1; 9 nucleotides agree with TRBD2. CDR3 DNA: TGTGCCAGCAGCTTAGGTCTAGCGGGGAGCTTGTCCTACAATGAGCAGTTCTTC. Its protein product is CASSLGLAGSLSYNEQFF.